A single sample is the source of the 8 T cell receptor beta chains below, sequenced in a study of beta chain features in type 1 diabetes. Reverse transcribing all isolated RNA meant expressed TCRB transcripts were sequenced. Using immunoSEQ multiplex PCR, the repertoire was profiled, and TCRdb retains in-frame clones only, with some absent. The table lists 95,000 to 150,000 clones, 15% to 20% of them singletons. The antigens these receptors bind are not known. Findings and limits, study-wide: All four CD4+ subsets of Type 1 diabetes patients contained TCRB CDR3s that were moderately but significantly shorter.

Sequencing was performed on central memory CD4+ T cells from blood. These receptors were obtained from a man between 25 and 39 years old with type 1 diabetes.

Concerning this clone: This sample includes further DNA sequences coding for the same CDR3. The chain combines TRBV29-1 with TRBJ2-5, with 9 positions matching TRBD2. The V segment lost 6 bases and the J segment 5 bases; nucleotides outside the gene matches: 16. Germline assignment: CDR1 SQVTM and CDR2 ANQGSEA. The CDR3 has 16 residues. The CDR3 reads CSVESSGGTESETQYF. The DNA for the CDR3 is TGCAGCGTGGAGTCGAGCGGGGGGACCGAGTCCGAGACCCAGTACTTC.

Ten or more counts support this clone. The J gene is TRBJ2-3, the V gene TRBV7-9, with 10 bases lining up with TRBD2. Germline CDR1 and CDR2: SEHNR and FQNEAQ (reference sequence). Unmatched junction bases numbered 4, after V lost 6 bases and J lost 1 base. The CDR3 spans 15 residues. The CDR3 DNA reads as TGTGCCAGCAGATCCGGGACTAGCGGCACAGATACGCAGTATTTT. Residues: CASRSGTSGTDTQYF. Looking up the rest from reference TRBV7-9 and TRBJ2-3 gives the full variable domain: DTGVSQNPRHKITKRGQNVTFRCDPISEHNRLYWYRQTLGQGPEFLTYFQNEAQLEKSRLLSDRFSAERPKGSFSTLEIQRTEQGDSAMYLCASRSGTSGTDTQYFGPGTRLTVL.

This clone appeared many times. Here the CDR3 DNA reads TGTGCCAGCAGTTACTCCAGGGGACTTAACTATGGCTACACCTTC. The encoded protein is CASSYSRGLNYGYTF. V usage is TRBV6-5 and J usage is TRBJ1-2, with D perhaps TRBD1 (6 bases). The V end lost 0 bases, the J end lost 1 base, and 9 bases lay between the germline ends. Germline V gene sequence: CDR1 MNHEY, CDR2 SVGAGI. The CDR3 is 15 residues long.

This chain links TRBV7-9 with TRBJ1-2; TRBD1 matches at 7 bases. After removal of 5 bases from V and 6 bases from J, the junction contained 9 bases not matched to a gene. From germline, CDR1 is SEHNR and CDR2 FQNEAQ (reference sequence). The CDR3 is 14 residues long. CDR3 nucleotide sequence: TGTGCCAGCAGCCCCCGACAGGGAAAGGATGGCTACACCTTC. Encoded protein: CASSPRQGKDGYTF.

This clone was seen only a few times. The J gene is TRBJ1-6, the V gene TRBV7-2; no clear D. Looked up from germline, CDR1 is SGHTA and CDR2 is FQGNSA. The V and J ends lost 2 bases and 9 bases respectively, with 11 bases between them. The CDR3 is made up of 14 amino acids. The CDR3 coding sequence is TGTGCCAGCAGCTTAATTGGAGGCCGTTCACCCCTCCACTTT. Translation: CASSLIGGRSPLHF.

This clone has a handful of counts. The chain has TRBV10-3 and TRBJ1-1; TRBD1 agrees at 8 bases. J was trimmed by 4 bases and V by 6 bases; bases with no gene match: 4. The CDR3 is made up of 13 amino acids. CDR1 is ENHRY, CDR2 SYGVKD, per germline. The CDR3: CAISGDRSTEAFF. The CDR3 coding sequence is TGTGCCATCAGCGGGGACAGGTCCACTGAAGCTTTCTTT.

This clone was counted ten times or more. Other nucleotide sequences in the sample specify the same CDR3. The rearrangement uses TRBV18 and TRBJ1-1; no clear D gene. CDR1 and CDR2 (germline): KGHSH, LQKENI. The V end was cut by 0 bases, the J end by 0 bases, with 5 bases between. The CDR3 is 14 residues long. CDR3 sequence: CASSPPSVNTEAFF. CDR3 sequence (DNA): TGTGCCAGCTCACCACCTTCGGTGAACACTGAAGCTTTCTTT.

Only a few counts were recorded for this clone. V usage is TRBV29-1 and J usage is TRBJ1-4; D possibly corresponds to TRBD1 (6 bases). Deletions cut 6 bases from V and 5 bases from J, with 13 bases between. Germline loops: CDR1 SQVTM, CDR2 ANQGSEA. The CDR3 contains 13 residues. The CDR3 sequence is CSVQQGNNEKLFF. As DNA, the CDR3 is TGCAGCGTCCAGCAGGGGAACAATGAAAAACTGTTTTTT.